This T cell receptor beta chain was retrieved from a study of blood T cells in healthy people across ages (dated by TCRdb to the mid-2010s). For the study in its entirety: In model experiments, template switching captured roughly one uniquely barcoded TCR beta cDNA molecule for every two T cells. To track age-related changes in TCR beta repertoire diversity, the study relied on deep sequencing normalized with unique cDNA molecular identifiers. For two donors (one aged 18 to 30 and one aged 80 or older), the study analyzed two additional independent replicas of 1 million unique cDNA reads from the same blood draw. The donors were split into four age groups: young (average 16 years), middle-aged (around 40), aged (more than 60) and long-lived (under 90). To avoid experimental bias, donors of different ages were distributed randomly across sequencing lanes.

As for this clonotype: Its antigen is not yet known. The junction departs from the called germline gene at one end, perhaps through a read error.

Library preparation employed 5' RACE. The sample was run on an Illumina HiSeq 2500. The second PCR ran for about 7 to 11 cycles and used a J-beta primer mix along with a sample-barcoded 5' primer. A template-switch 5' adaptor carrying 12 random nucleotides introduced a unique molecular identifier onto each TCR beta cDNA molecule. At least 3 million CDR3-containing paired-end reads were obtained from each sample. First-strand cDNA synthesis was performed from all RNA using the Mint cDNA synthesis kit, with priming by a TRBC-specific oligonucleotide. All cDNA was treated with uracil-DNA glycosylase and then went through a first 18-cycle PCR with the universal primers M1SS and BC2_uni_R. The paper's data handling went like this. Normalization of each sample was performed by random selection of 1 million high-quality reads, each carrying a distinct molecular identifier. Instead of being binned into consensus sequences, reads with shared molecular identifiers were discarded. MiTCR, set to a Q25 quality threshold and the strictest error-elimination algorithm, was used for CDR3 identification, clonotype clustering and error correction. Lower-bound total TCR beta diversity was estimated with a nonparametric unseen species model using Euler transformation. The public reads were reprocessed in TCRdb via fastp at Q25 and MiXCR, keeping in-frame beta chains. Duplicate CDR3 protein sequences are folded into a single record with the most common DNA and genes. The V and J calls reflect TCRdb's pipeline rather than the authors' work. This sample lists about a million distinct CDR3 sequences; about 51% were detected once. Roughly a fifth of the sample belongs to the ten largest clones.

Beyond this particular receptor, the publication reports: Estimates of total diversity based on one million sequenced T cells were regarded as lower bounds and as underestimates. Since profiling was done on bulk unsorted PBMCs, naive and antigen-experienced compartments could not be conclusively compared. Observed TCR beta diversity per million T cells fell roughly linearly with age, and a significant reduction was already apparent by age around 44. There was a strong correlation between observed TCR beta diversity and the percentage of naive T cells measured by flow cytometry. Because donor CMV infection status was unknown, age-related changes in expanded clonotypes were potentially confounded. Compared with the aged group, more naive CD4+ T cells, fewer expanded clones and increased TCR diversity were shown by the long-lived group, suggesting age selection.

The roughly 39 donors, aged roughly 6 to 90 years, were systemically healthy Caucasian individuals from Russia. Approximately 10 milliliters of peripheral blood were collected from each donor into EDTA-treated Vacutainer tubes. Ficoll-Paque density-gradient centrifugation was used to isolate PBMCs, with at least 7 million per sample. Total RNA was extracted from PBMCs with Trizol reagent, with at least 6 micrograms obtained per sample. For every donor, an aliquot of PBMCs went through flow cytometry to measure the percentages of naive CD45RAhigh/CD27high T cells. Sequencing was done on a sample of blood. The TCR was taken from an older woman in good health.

The CDR3: CTISESSRIREQYF. The DNA sequence is as follows: TGTACCATCAGTGAGTCTTCCCGAATACGGGAGCAGTACTTC. The chain is made from TRBV10-3 and TRBJ2-4; the D region possibly corresponds to TRBD2 (6 bases align). The CDR3 numbers 14 residues from cysteine through phenylalanine. Of the read, only the CDR3 DNA is kept; its 42 bases are in frame from base 1. CDR1 and CDR2 are drawn from the germline V gene: ENHRY, SYGVKD.